These T cell receptor beta chains were read from a single sample in a study of T cells in Graves' hyperthyroidism and ophthalmopathy. TCRdb re-called the multiplex PCR reads with MiXCR, one entry per CDR3 protein. Altogether hundreds of thousands of distinct CDR3 sequences are present, roughly 17% being singletons, with the ten largest covering 3.5% to 4%. The sample was blood. The receptors come from a woman between 25 and 40 years old with Graves' hyperthyroidism. The CDR3 runs from the conserved cysteine through the conserved F or W. D genes are given only for firm matches. Not all rows give a size; the values are once, few, many and, for expanded clones, a class.

J gene	D gene	clone size	V gene	CDR3 DNA	CDR3 protein
TRBJ2-5	-	many	TRBV7-2	TGTGCCAGCAGCTTAGCTCTACAGGGAGAGACCCAGTACTTC	CASSLALQGETQYF
TRBJ2-7	TRBD1	-	TRBV11-2	TGTGCCAGCAGTTGGGGACAGGGGTTCGACGAGCAGTACTTC	CASSWGQGFDEQYF
TRBJ1-2	-	many	TRBV28	TGTGCCAGCAGTACGGACGGAGGCTACTATGGCTACACCTTC	CASSTDGGYYGYTF
TRBJ2-6	TRBD1	few	TRBV5-5	TGTGCCAGCAGCCTAGGACAGGGACATAGCGTCCTGACTTTC	CASSLGQGHSVLTF
TRBJ1-1	-	few	TRBV4-2	TGTGCCAGCAGCCAAGATCAGGGGCGCCACACTGAAGCTTTCTTT	CASSQDQGRHTEAFF
TRBJ1-5	TRBD1	many	TRBV6-1	TGTGCCAGCCAAGGGACAGGGAATCAGCCCCAGCATTTT	CASQGTGNQPQHF
TRBJ1-5	-	-	TRBV19	TGTGCCAGTAGTATGACAGGCGGGGATCAGCCCCAGCATTTT	CASSMTGGDQPQHF
TRBJ2-7	-	-	TRBV12-3/TRBV12-4	TGTGCCAGCAGTTTAGCGCTTAGAGAAGAGCAGTACTTC	CASSLALREEQYF
TRBJ2-7	TRBD1	few	TRBV9	TGTGCCAGCAGCGGACGACAGGGGTGGCACGAGCAGTACTTC	CASSGRQGWHEQYF
TRBJ2-1	TRBD2	few	TRBV13	TGTGCCAGCAGCGGACTAGCGGGAGTTCATAGTGAGCAGTTCTTC	CASSGLAGVHSEQFF
TRBJ2-5	TRBD2	-	TRBV20-1	TGCAGTGCTATTCGAAGGACTAGCGGGAGGGCCGGAGAGACCCAGTACTTC	CSAIRRTSGRAGETQYF
TRBJ2-5	-	many	TRBV12-3/TRBV12-4	TGTGCCAGCAGTTTAGGCATGGGAGAGACCCAGTACTTC	CASSLGMGETQYF
TRBJ2-7	-	many	TRBV12-3/TRBV12-4	TGTGCCAGCAGTTTTTTGGGGGCCGGAGGGAGGGGCTACGAGCAGTACTTC	CASSFLGAGGRGYEQYF
TRBJ2-3	-	many	TRBV20-1	TGCAGTGCTAGAGAGGAAACATTCACAGATACGCAGTATTTT	CSAREETFTDTQYF
TRBJ2-2	-	many	TRBV30	TGTGCCTGGAGTCAGGAGTCATTCGGGGAGCTGTTTTTT	CAWSQESFGELFF
TRBJ2-5	TRBD2	few	TRBV29-1	TGCAGCGATAGGGTAGCGGGAGAGACCCAGTACTTC	CSDRVAGETQYF